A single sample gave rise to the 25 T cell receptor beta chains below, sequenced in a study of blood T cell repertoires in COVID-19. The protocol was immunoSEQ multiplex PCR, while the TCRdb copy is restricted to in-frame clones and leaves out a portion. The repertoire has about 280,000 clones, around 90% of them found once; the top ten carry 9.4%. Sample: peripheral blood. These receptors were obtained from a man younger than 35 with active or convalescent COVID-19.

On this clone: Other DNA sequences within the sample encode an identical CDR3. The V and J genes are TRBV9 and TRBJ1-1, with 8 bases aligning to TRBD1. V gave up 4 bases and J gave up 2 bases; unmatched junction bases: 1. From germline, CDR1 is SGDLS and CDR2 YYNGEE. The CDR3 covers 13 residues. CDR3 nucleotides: TGTGCCAGCAGCCCAGGGGGCAACACTGAAGCTTTCTTT. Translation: CASSPGGNTEAFF.

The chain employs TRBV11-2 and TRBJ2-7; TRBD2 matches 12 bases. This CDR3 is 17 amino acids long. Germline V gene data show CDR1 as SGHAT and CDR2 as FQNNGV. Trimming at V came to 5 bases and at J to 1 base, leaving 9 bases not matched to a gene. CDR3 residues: CASSLGLAGFLSYEQYF. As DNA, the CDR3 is TGTGCCAGCAGCCTTGGACTAGCGGGATTTCTATCCTACGAGCAGTACTTC.

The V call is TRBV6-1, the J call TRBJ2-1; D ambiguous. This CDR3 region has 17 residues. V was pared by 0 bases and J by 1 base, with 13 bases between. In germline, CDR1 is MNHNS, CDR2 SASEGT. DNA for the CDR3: TGTGCCAGCAGTGAAGCGTACTCAGGCCTTTCCTACAATGAGCAGTTCTTC. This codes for CASSEAYSGLSYNEQFF.

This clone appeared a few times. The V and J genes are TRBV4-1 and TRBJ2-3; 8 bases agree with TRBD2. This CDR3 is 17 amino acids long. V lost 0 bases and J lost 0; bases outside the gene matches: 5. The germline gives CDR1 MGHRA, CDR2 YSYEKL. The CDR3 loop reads CASSQEPLAGSTDTQYF. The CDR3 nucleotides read TGCGCCAGCAGCCAAGAACCCCTAGCGGGTAGCACAGATACGCAGTATTTT.

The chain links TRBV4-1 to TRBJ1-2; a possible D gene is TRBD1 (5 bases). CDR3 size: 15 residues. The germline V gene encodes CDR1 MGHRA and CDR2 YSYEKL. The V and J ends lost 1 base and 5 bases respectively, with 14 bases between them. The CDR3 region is CASSQAMTSGYGYTF. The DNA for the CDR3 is TGCGCCAGCAGCCAAGCTATGACCTCAGGGTATGGCTACACCTTC.

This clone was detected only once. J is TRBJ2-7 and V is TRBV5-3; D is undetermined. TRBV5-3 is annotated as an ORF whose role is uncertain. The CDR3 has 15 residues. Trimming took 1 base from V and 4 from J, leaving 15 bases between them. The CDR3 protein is CARSLHFHRLYEQYF. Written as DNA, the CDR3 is TGTGCCAGAAGCTTGCACTTCCATCGCCTATACGAGCAGTACTTC.

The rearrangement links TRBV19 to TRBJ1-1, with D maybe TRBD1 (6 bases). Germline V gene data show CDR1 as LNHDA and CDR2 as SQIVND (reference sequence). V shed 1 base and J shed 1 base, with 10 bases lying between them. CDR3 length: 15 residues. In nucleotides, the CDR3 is TGTGCCAGTAGTATAGCGGGACAAAAGAACACTGAAGCTTTCTTT. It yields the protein CASSIAGQKNTEAFF.

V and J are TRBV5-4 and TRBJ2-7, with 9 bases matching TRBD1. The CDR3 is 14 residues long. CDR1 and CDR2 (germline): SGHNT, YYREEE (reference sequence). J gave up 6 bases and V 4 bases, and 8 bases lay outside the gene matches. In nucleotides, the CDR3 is TGTGCCAGCAGCCCGGGACAGGGAATGGGCGAGCAGTACTTC. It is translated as CASSPGQGMGEQYF.

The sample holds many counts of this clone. CDR3: CASSEQGRYGYTF. CDR3 bases: TGTGCCAGCAGCGAACAGGGGCGTTATGGCTACACCTTC. V gene TRBV7-2 combines with J gene TRBJ1-2; 7 bases align to TRBD1. V dropped 5 bases and J dropped 5; count of bases not matched to a gene: 5. The CDR3 totals 13 residues. The germline gives CDR1 SGHTA, CDR2 FQGNSA.

The CDR3 nucleotides read TGTGCCAGCAGCTGGAGGGTGACAGGGTATCCCACAGATACGCAGTATTTT. Its translation: CASSWRVTGYPTDTQYF. This rearrangement joins TRBV7-8 to TRBJ2-3; tentative D call: TRBD1 (7 bases). Germline V gene data show CDR1 as SGHVS and CDR2 as FQNEAQ. The V and J ends lost 4 bases and 2 bases respectively, with 19 bases between them. The CDR3 runs to 17 residues.

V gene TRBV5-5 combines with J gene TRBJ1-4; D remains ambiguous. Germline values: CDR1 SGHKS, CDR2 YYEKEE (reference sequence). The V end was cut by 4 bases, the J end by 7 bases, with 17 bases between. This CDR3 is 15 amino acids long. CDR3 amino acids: CASSPTGVTGEKLFF. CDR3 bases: TGTGCCAGCAGCCCAACGGGAGTCACGGGTGAAAAACTGTTTTTT. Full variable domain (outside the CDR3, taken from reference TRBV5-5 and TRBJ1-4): DAGVTQSPTHLIKTRGQQVTLRCSPISGHKSVSWYQQVLGQGPQFIFQYYEKEERGRGNFPDRFSARQFPNYSSELNVNALLLGDSALYLCASSPTGVTGEKLFFGSGTQLSVL.

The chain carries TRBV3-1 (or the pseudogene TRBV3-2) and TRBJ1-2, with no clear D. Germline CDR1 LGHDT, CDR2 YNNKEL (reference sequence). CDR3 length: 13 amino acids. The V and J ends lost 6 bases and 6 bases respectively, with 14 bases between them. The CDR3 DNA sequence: TGTGCCAGCAGTCGAGGAGGCGCGGATGGCTACACCTTC. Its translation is CASSRGGADGYTF.

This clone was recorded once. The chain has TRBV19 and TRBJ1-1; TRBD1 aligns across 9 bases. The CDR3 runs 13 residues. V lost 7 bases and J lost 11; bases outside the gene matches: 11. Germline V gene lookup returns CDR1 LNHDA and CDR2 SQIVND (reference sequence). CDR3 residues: CASTRVAGTGAFF. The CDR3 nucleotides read TGTGCCAGTACCCGTGTGGCGGGGACAGGGGCTTTCTTT.

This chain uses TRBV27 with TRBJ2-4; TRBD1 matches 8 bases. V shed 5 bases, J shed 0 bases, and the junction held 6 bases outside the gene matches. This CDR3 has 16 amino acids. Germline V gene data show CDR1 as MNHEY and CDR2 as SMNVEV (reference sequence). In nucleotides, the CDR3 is TGTGCCAGCAGTCAAACAGGGGGACTAGCCAAAAACATTCAGTACTTC. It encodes CASSQTGGLAKNIQYF.

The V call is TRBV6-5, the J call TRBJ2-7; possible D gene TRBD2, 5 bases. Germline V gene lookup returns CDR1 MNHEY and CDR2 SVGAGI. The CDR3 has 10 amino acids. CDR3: CATGTYEQYF. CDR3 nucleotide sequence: TGTGCGACGGGAACCTACGAGCAGTACTTC.

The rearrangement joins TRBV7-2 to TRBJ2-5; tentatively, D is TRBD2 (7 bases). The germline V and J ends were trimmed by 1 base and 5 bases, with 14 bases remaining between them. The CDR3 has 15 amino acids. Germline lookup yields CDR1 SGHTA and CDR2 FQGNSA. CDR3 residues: CASSLEPGRGETQYF. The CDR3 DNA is TGTGCCAGCAGCTTAGAGCCAGGGAGGGGGGAGACCCAGTACTTC.

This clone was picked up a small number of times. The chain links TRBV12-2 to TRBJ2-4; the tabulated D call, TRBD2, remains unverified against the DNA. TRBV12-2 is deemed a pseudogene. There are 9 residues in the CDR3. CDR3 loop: CASRTPAYF. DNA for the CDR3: TGTGCAAGTCGCACTCCCGCGTACTTC.

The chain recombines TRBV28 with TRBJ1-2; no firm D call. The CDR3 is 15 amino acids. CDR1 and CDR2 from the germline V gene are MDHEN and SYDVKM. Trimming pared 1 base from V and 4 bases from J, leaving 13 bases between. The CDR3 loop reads CASSLYDRGFYGYTF. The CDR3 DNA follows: TGTGCCAGCAGTTTATATGATCGGGGTTTCTATGGCTACACCTTC.

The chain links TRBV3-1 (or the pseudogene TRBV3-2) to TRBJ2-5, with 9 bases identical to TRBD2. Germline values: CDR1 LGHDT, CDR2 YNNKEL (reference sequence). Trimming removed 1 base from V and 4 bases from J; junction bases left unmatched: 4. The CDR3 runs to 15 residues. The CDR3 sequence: CASSQGRGGVETQYF. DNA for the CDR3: TGTGCCAGCAGCCAAGGGCGGGGGGGCGTAGAGACCCAGTACTTC.

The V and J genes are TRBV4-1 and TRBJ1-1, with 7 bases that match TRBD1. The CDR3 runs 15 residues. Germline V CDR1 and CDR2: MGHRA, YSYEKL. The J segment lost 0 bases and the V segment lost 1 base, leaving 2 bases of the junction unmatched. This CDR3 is CASSQAGTVNTEAFF. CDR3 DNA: TGCGCCAGCAGCCAAGCTGGGACAGTGAACACTGAAGCTTTCTTT.

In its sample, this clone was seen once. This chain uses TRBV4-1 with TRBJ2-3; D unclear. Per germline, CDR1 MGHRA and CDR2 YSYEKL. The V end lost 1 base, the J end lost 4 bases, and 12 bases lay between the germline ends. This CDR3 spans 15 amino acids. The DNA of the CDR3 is TGCGCCAGCAGCCAAGGGTTGAGTGCGTCAGATACGCAGTATTTT. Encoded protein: CASSQGLSASDTQYF.

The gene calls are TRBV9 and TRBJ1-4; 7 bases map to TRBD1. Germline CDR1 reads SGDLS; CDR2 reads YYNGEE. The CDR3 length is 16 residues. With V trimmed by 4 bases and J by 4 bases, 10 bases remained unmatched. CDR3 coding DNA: TGTGCCAGCAGCTCCACACCGGGGACAGATAATGAAAAACTGTTTTTT. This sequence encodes CASSSTPGTDNEKLFF.

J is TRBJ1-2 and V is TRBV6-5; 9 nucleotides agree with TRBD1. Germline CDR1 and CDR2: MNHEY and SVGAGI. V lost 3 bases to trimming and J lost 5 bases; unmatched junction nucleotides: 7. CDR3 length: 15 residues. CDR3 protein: CASSYPDRGMYGYTF. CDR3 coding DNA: TGTGCCAGCAGTTATCCCGACAGGGGGATGTATGGCTACACCTTC.

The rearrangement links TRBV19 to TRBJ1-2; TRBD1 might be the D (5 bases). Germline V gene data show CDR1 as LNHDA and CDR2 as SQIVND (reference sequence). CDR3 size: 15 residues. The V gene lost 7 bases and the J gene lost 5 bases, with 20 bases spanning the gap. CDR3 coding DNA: TGTGCCAGTAACGGAGATGCCGGGACTTATTATGGCTACACCTTC. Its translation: CASNGDAGTYYGYTF. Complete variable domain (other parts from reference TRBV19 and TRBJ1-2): DGGITQSPKYLFRKEGQNVTLSCEQNLNHDAMYWYRQDPGQGLRLIYYSQIVNDFQKGDIAEGYSVSREKKESFPLTVTSAQKNPTAFYLCASNGDAGTYYGYTFGSGTRLTVV.

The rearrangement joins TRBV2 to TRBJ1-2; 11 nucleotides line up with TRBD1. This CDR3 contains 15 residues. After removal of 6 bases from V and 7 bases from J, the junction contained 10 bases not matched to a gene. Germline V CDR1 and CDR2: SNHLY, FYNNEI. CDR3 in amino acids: CASRAFGQGASGYTF. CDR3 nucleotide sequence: TGTGCCAGCAGGGCCTTCGGACAGGGGGCAAGTGGCTACACCTTC.